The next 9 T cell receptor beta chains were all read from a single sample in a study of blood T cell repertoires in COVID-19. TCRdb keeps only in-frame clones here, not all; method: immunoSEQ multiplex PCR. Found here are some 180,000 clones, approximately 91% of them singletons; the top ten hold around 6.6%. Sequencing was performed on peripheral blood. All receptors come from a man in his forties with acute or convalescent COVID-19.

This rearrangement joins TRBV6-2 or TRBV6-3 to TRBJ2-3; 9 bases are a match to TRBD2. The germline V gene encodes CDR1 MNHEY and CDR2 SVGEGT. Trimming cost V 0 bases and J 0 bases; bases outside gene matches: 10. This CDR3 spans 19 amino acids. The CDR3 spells CASSYSSAIAGASTDTQYF. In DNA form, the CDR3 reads TGTGCCAGCAGTTACTCTAGTGCCATAGCGGGGGCTAGCACAGATACGCAGTATTTT.

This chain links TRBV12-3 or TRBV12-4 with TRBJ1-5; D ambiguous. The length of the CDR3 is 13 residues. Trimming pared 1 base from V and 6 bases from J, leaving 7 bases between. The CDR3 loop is CASSLVGSQPQHF. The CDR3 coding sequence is TGTGCCAGCAGTTTAGTGGGGAGTCAGCCCCAGCATTTT.

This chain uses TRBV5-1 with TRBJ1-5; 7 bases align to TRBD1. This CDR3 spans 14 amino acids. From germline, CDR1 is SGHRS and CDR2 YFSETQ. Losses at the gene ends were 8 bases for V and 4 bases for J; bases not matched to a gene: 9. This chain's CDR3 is CARAWTGSNQPQHF. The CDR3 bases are TGCGCCAGGGCCTGGACAGGTTCGAATCAGCCCCAGCATTTT.

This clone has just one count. The CDR3 sequence is CASSPRTGRYNEQFF. The DNA of the CDR3 is TGTGCCAGCAGCCCCCGGACAGGGCGGTACAATGAGCAGTTCTTC. The chain uses TRBV7-2 and TRBJ2-1; TRBD1 matches at 8 bases. The CDR3 contains 15 residues. CDR1 is SGHTA, CDR2 FQGNSA, per germline. V lost 5 bases, J lost 4 bases, and 7 bases stayed unmatched.

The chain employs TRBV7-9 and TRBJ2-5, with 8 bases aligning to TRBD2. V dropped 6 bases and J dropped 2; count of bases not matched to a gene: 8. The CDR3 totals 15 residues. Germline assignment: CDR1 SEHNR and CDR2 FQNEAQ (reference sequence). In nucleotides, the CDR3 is TGTGCCAGCAGACAACCTCGGGGGGGGCAAGAGACCCAGTACTTC. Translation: CASRQPRGGQETQYF.

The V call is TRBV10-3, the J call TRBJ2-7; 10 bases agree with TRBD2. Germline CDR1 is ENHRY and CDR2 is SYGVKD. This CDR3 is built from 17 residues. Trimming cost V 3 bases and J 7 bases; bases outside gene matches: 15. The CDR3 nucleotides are TGTGCCATCAGTGATTCGAACAAGCTAGCGGGGGAGGGGGAGCAGTACTTC. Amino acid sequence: CAISDSNKLAGEGEQYF.

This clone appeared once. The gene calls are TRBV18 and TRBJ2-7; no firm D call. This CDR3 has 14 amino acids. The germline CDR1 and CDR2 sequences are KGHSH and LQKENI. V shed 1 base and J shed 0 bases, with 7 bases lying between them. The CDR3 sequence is CASSPQPHSYEQYF. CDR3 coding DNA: TGTGCCAGCTCACCACAGCCTCACTCCTACGAGCAGTACTTC.

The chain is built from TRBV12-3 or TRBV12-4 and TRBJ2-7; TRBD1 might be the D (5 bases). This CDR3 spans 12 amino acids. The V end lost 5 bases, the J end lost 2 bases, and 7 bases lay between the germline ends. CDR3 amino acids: CASSRQTYEQYF. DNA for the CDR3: TGTGCCAGCAGTCGACAGACCTACGAGCAGTACTTC.

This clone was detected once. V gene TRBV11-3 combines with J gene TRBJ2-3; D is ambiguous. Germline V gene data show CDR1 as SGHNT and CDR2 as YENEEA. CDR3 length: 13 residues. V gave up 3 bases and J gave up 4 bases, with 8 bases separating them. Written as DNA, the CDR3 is TGTGCCAGCAGCTTTACTGCTCCAGATACGCAGTATTTT. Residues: CASSFTAPDTQYF. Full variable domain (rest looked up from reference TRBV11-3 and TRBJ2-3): EAGVVQSPRYKIIEKKQPVAFWCNPISGHNTLYWYLQNLGQGPELLIRYENEEAVDDSQLPKDRFSAERLKGVDSTLKIQPAELGDSAVYLCASSFTAPDTQYFGPGTRLTVL.